The clone carrying this T cell receptor (beta chain) was observed many times. The antigen remains undetermined. One end of the junction fails to match germline, which may point to a read error. These data come from a study of blood T cells in healthy people across ages. The study, taken as a whole, reports: As age increased, TCR beta diversity per million T cells fell in a roughly linear fashion.

The CDR3 is 15 amino acids. Germline assignment: CDR1 SEHNR and CDR2 FQNEAQ (reference sequence). The authors ran a second PCR of about 6 to 11 cycles using a sample-barcoded 5' primer and a J-beta primer mix. Individual samples furnished no less than 3 million CDR3-containing paired-end reads apiece. Each CDR3 protein is one row after TCRdb ran MiXCR on the 5' RACE reads. Of about 780,000 distinct CDR3 sequences in the sample, around 45% were seen once. Specimen: blood. The receptor was isolated from an elderly man in good health. The chain is built from TRBV7-9 and TRBJ2-1; 9 bases line up with TRBD2. The CDR3 loop reads CASSLVLAGYNEQFF. The CDR3 coding sequence is TGTGCCAGCAGTTTAGTACTAGCGGGTTACAATGAGCAGTTCTTC.